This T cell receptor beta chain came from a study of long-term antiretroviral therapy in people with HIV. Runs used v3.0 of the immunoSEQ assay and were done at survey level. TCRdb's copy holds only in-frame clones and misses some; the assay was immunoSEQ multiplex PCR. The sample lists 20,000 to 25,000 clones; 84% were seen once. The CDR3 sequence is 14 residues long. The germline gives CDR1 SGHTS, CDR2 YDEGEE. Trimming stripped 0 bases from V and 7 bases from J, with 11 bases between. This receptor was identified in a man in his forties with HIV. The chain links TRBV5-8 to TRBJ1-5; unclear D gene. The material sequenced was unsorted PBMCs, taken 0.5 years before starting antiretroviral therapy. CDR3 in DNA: TGTGCCAGCAGCTTGGGACTCGACGGCCAGCCCCAGCATTTT. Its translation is CASSLGLDGQPQHF.